This T cell receptor beta chain was found in a study of blood T cell repertoires in COVID-19. Looking at the study overall: Samples representing acute and convalescent COVID-19 were sourced from the United States, Italy and Spain. Sample material is recorded as cDNA or gDNA derived from T cells, B-cell-depleted T cells, or PBMCs.

Germline CDR1 is GTSNPN and CDR2 is SVGIG (reference sequence). V was pared by 3 bases and J by 2 bases, with 1 base of the junction left unmatched. The CDR3 contains 13 residues. Source study methods: By means of reference gene primer amplification, nucleated cell counts were estimated. Assay: immunoSEQ multiplex PCR; the TCRdb copy retains only in-frame clones and omits some. The V and J calls and clone size come from that table; D and trimming were worked out from the DNA. The data hold some 30,000 clones, with under 95% observed a single time. V is TRBV30 and J is TRBJ1-5, with TRBD1 matching over 7 bases. The sequence was collected from a man in his 70s with active or convalescent COVID-19. The sample was peripheral blood. CDR3 sequence: CAWSGQGNQPQHF. DNA for the CDR3: TGTGCCTGGAGCGGACAGGGCAATCAGCCCCAGCATTTT.